These T cell receptor beta chains were read from a single sample in a study of T cell responses to AZD1222 COVID-19 vaccine. Assay: immunoSEQ multiplex PCR; the TCRdb copy retains only in-frame clones and omits some. The repertoire holds some 150,000 clones, with approximately 94% as singletons. This material consisted of peripheral blood, taken on day 0 of AZD1222 vaccination. The receptors originated from an adult in good health. Each CDR3 is given with its conserved first and last residue. The D gene is left open where the match is weak.

D	J	V	CDR3
-	TRBJ1-1	TRBV29-1	CSVGRTEAFF
TRBD2	TRBJ2-3	TRBV19	CASSPGGGGTDTQYF
TRBD2	TRBJ2-5	TRBV20-1	CSASIVGGGAETQYF
-	TRBJ1-2	TRBV10-1	CASSQSPGQQNYGYTF
TRBD2	TRBJ2-7	TRBV10-1	CASSKTSGSTEQYF
-	TRBJ2-7	TRBV9	CASSVEGSPPYEQYF
-	TRBJ2-7	TRBV2	CASSERGQVTAQQYF
TRBD1	TRBJ1-2	TRBV6-5	CASSYSGTGFPRGYTF
-	TRBJ1-6	TRBV5-6	CASSPGGSPLHF
TRBD1	TRBJ1-4	TRBV6-5	CASSQLTGPSQLFF
-	TRBJ2-7	TRBV14	CASSRQGGEGEQYF
-	TRBJ2-3	TRBV19	CASSIRGNTQYF
-	TRBJ2-7	TRBV19	CASSIDDRKSSYEQYF
-	TRBJ2-5	TRBV19	CASSIEWSGEASLETQYF
-	TRBJ2-7	TRBV6-5	CASSYREYEQYF
-	TRBJ2-1	TRBV7-2	CASSLVVSNEQFF
TRBD2	TRBJ2-1	TRBV7-6	CASSFSGRAFGNEQFF
-	TRBJ1-3	TRBV12-3/TRBV12-4	CASRIQEGNTIYF
TRBD2	TRBJ2-7	TRBV18	CASSLLGGRDIEQYF
-	TRBJ1-5	TRBV19	CASSPRVSPTPNQPQHF
-	TRBJ2-3	TRBV2	CASSARSGTDTQYF
-	TRBJ1-4	TRBV19	CASRSQGTVRTNEKLFF
-	TRBJ1-1	TRBV20-1	CSARADQGAFF
TRBD1	TRBJ1-3	TRBV25-1	CASSGPTGTGISGNTIYF
-	TRBJ1-2	TRBV6-5	CASSRGILYGYTF
TRBD1	TRBJ1-3	TRBV4-1	CASSWDSSGNTIYF
-	TRBJ2-7	TRBV11-2	CASSLDYRYEQYF
-	TRBJ2-2	TRBV5-1	CASSLFLSGGTGELFF
-	TRBJ2-2	TRBV7-3	CASTSFGGTGELFF
-	TRBJ2-7	TRBV15	CATSRGGGGAYEQYF
-	TRBJ1-1	TRBV6-5	CASSRLGTEAFF
-	TRBJ1-3	TRBV2	CASSELGVLMGGNTIYF
-	TRBJ1-5	TRBV4-1	CASSQDRPGRQPQHF
-	TRBJ2-1	TRBV21-1	CASSKSSASGYREQFF
-	TRBJ1-1	TRBV7-9	CASSPPGTGRLEAFF
-	TRBJ1-1	TRBV20-1	CSARQVAEAFF
-	TRBJ1-2	TRBV7-8	CASSLLSMQVRSGYTF
-	TRBJ1-3	TRBV30	CAWRPPGRSSGNTIYF
TRBD2	TRBJ2-3	TRBV9	CASSGIAGTDTQYF
-	TRBJ2-7	TRBV27	CASRYRARAEEQYF
-	TRBJ2-2	TRBV19	CASSMETGTRTGELFF
-	TRBJ1-4	TRBV9	CASSASGRLEKLFF
-	TRBJ1-6	TRBV6-6	CASSPRSSLGATYNSPLHF
-	TRBJ1-2	TRBV24-1	CATSDGAGYTF
-	TRBJ1-1	TRBV2	CASSLPGHTEAFF
TRBD1	TRBJ1-2	TRBV3-1/TRBV3-2	CASSQGGGQGARGYTF
-	TRBJ1-1	TRBV18	CASSPQGRGTEAFF
-	TRBJ1-6	TRBV18	CASSGWGVNSPLHF
-	TRBJ1-5	TRBV5-1	CASSFVGGGDQPQHF
TRBD2	TRBJ2-1	TRBV14	CASSPTRLGLARNEQFF
TRBD1	TRBJ2-1	TRBV11-2	CASSWDSRYNEQFF
TRBD2	TRBJ2-7	TRBV5-1	CASSPRTSGQYEQYF
TRBD1	TRBJ1-2	TRBV30	CAWSGQGWGYTF
TRBD1	TRBJ1-2	TRBV27	CASSSLGTAAYGYTF
TRBD2	TRBJ2-3	TRBV6-2/TRBV6-3	CASSYSLAGEIDTQYF